This TCR beta chain comes out of a study of response to subunit inactivated influenza vaccine. Study-level findings and limits: Authors suggested that a seasonal influenza vaccination recruits few new T cells each time.

About this clonotype itself: Its target is unknown.

TCRdb re-analysed the RT-PCR reads in MiXCR, keeping a single row per CDR3 protein. Among about 830,000 distinct CDR3 sequences listed, around 20% were seen once. The germline V gene has CDR1 DFQATT and CDR2 SNEGSKA (reference sequence). V dropped 3 bases and J dropped 0 bases, with 8 bases sitting between them. CDR3 length equals 13 residues. The sequence was collected from a man in his fifties who received an inactivated influenza vaccine. This specimen consisted of PBMCs from blood, obtained more than 4 days after vaccination. The chain recombines TRBV20-1 with TRBJ1-1; D remains unclear. The CDR3 region has the DNA TGCAGTGCTAGTGCCACCGTGAACACTGAAGCTTTCTTT. Encoded protein: CSASATVNTEAFF.